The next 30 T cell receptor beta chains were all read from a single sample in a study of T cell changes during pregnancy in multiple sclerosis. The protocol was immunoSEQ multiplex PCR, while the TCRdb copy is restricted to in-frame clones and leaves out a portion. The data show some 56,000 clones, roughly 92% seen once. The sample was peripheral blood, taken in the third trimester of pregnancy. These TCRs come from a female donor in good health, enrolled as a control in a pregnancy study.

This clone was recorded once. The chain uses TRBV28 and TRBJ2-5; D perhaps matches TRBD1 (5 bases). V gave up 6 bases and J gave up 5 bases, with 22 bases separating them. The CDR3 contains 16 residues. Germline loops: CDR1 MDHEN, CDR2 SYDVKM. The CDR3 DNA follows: TGTGCCAGCAGCCAAAACAGGCTAGGCACCAAGGAGACCCAGTACTTC. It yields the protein CASSQNRLGTKETQYF.

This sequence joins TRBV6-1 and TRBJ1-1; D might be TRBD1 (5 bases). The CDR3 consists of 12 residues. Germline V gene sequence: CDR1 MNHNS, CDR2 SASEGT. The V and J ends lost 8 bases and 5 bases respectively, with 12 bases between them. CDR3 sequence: CASFREGTEAFF. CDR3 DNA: TGTGCCAGCTTCAGGGAGGGGACTGAAGCTTTCTTT.

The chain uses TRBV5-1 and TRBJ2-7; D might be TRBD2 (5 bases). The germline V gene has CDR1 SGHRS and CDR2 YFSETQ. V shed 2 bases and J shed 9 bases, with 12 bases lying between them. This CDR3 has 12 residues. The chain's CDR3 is CASSLGPGRQYF. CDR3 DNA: TGCGCCAGCAGCTTAGGACCGGGAAGGCAGTACTTC.

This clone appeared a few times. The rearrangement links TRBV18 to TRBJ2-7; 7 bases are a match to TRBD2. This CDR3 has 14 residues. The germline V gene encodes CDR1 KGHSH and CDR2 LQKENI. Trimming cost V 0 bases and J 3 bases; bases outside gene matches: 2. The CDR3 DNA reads TGTGCCAGCTCACCACCATCGGGGGGCTACGAGCAGTACTTC. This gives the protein CASSPPSGGYEQYF.

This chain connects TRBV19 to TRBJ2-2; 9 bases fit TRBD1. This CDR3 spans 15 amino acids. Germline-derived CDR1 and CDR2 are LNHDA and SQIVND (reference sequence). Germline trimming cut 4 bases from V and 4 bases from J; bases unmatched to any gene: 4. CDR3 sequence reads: CASSRQGDVTGELFF. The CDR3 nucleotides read TGTGCCAGTAGTAGACAGGGGGATGTCACCGGGGAGCTGTTTTTT.

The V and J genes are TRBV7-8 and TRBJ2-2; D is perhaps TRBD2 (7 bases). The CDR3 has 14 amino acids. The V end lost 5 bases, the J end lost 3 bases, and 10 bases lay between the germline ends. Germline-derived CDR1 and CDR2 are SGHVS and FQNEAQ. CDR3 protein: CASSQGGDTGELFF. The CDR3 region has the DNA TGTGCCAGCAGCCAAGGGGGGGACACCGGGGAGCTGTTTTTT.

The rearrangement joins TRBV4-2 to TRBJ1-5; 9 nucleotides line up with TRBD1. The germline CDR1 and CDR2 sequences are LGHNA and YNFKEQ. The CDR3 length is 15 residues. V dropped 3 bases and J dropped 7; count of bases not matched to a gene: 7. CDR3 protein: CASSQVTGGAQPQHF. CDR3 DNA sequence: TGTGCCAGCAGCCAGGTGACAGGGGGTGCCCAGCCCCAGCATTTT.

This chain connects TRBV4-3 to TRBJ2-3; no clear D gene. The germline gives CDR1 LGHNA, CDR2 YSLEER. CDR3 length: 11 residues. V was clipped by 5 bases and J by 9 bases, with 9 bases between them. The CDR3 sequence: CASSKGTTQYF. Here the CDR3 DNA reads TGCGCCAGCAGCAAAGGTACAACGCAGTATTTT.

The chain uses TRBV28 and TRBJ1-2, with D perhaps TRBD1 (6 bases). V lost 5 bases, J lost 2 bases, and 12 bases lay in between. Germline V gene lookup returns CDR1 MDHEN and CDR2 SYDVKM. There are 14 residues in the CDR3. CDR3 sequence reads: CASSPIGTNYGYTF. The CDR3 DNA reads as TGTGCCAGCAGTCCAATCGGGACAAACTATGGCTACACCTTC.

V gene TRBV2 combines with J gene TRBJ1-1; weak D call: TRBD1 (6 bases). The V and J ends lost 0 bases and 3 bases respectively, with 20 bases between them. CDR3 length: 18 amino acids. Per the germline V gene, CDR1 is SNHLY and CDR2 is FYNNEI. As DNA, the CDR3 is TGTGCCAGCAGTGAAGCGCTTGTAGGGACAAGAAAGGACACTGAAGCTTTCTTT. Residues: CASSEALVGTRKDTEAFF.

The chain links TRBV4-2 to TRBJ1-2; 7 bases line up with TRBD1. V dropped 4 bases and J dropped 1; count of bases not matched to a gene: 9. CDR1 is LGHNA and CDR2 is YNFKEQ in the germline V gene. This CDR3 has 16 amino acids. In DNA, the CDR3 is TGTGCCAGCAGCCCAAAGCCGGGACAGAATAACTATGGCTACACCTTC. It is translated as CASSPKPGQNNYGYTF.

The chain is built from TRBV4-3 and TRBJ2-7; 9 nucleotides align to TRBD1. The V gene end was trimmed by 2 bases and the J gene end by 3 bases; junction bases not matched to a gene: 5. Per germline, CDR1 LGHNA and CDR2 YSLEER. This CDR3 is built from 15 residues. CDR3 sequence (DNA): TGCGCCAGCAGCCAATCCGGGACAGGGTTCTACGAGCAGTACTTC. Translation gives CASSQSGTGFYEQYF.

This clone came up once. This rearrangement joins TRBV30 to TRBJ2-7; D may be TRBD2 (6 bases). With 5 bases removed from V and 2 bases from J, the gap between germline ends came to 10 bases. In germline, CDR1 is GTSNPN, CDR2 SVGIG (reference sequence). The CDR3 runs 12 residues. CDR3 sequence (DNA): TGTGCCTGGGGGACTGACGCCTACGAGCAGTACTTC. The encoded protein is CAWGTDAYEQYF.

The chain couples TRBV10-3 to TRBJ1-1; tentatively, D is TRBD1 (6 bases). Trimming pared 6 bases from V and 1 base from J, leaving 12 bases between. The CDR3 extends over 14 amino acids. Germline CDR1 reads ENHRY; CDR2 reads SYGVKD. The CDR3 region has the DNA TGTGCCATCAGGCTACGACAGGCGAACACTGAAGCTTTCTTT. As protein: CAIRLRQANTEAFF.

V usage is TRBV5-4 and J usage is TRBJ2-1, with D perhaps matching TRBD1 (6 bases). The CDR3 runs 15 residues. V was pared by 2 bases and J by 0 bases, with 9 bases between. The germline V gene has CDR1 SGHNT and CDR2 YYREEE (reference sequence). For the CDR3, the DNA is TGTGCCAGCAGCTTAAGGGGACACTCCTACAATGAGCAGTTCTTC. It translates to CASSLRGHSYNEQFF.

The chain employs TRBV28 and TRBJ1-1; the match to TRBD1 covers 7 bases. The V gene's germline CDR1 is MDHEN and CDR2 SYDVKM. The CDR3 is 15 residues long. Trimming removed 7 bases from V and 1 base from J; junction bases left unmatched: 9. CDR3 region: CASNSMGTENTEAFF. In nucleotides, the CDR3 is TGTGCCAGCAATTCAATGGGGACAGAGAACACTGAAGCTTTCTTT.

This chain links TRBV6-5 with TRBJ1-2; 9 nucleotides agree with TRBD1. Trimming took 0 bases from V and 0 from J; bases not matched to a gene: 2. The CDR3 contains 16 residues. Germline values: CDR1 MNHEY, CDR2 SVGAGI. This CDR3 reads CASSYSGQGANYGYTF. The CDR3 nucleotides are TGTGCCAGCAGTTACTCGGGACAGGGAGCTAACTATGGCTACACCTTC.

The CDR3 region is CASSLYPEGDRPYNEQFF. DNA of the CDR3: TGTGCCAGCAGCCTATATCCCGAGGGCGATCGGCCCTACAATGAGCAGTTCTTC. V gene TRBV28 combines with J gene TRBJ2-1; tentative D call: TRBD2 (5 bases). Per germline, CDR1 MDHEN and CDR2 SYDVKM. The V end was cut by 6 bases, the J end by 2 bases, with 23 bases between. There are 18 residues in the CDR3.

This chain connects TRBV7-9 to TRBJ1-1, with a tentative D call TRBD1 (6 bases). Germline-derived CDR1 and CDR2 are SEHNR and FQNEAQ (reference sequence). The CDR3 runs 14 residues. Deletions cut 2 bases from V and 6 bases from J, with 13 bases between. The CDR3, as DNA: TGTGCCAGCAGCTTAAAAGGGGGAAGCGCTGAAGCTTTCTTT. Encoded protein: CASSLKGGSAEAFF.

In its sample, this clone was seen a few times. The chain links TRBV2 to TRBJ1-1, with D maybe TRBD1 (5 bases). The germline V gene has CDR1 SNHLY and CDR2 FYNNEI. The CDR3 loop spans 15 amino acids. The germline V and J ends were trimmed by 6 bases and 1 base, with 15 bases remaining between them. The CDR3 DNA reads TGTGCCAGCAGCGGGGAGGGACGGGGGAACACTGAAGCTTTCTTT. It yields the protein CASSGEGRGNTEAFF.

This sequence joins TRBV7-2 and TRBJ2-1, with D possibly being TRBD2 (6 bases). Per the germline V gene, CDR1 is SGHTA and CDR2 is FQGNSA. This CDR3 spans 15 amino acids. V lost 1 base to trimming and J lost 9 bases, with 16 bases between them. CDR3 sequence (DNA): TGTGCCAGCAGCTTAGGGGGGGTGAGCACAGGTGAGCAGTTCTTC. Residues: CASSLGGVSTGEQFF.

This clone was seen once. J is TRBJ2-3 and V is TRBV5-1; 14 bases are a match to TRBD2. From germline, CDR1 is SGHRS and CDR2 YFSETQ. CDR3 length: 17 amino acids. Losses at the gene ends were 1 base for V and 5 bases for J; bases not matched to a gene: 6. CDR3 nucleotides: TGCGCCAGCAGCTTGTGGGGGACTAGCGGGAGCGGAGATACGCAGTATTTT. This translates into CASSLWGTSGSGDTQYF.

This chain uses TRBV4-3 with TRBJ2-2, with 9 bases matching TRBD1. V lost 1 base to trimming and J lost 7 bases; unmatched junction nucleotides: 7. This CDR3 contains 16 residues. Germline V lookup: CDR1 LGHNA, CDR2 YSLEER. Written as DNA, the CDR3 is TGCGCCAGCAGCCAAGGAATGACAGGGGGTGACGGGGAGCTGTTTTTT. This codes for CASSQGMTGGDGELFF.

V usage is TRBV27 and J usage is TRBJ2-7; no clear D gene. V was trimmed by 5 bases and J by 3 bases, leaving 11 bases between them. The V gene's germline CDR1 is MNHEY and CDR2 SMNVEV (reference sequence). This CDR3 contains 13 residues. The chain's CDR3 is CASSLTEYYEQYF. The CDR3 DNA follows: TGTGCCAGCAGTCTAACCGAGTACTACGAGCAGTACTTC.

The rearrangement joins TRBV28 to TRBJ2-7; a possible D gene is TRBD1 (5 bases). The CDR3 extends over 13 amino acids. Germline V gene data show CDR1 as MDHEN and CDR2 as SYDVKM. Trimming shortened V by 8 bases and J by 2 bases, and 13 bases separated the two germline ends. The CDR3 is CASEVQGTYEQYF. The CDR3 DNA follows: TGTGCCAGCGAGGTTCAGGGTACCTACGAGCAGTACTTC.

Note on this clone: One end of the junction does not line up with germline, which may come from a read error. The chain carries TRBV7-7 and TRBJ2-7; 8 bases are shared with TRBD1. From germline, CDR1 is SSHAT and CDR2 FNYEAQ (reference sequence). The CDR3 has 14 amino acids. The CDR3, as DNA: TGTGCTAGCAGCCCAGACAGGGGATCCTACGAGCAGTACTTC. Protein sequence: CASSPDRGSYEQYF.

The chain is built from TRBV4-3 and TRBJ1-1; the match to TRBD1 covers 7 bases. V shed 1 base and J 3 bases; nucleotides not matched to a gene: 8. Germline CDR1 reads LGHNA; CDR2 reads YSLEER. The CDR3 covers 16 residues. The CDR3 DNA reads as TGCGCCAGCAGCCAAGCCCCGACAGGGTCGGACACTGAAGCTTTCTTT. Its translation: CASSQAPTGSDTEAFF.

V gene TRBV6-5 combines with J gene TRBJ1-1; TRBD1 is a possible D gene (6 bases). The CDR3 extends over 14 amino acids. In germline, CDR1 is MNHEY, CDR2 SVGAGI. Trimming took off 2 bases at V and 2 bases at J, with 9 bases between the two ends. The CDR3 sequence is CASSYAQGNTEAFF. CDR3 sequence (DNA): TGTGCCAGCAGTTACGCACAGGGTAACACTGAAGCTTTCTTT.

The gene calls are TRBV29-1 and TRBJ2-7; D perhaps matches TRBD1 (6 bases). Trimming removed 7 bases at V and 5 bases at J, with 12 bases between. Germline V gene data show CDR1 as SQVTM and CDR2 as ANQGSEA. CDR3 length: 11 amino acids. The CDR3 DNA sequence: TGCAGCGCCGGACAGATAAACGAGCAGTACTTC. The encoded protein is CSAGQINEQYF.

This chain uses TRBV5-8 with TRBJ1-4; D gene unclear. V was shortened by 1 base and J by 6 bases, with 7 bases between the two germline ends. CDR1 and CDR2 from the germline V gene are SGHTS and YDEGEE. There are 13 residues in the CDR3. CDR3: CASSLYNDEKLFF. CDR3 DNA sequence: TGTGCCAGCAGCTTGTATAATGATGAAAAACTGTTTTTT.